These 8 T cell receptor beta chains originate from one sample sequenced in a study of OX40 agonist ivuxolimab in advanced cancers. Using immunoSEQ multiplex PCR, the repertoire was profiled, and TCRdb retains in-frame clones only, with some absent. Seen here are some 70,000 clones, approximately 81% observed once, and the top ten hold more than 2%. Sequencing used CD4+ or CD8+ T cells sorted from blood, obtained in a trial of the OX40 agonist ivuxolimab. These receptors were obtained from an adult with an advanced solid tumor such as melanoma, head and neck, liver or kidney cancer.

This sequence joins TRBV4-1 and TRBJ1-4; D may be TRBD1 (5 bases). The CDR3 has 16 amino acids. In germline, CDR1 is MGHRA, CDR2 YSYEKL. The V end was cut by 0 bases, the J end by 12 bases, with 20 bases between. In DNA, the CDR3 is TGCGCCAGCAGCCAAGATTCACAGGCACGGAAGGTCGAACTGTTTTTT. It codes for CASSQDSQARKVELFF.

This chain connects TRBV9 to TRBJ1-2, with D perhaps matching TRBD1 (5 bases). Trimming removed 1 base from V and 5 bases from J, with 9 bases in between. The CDR3 runs to 13 residues. Looked up from germline, CDR1 is SGDLS and CDR2 is YYNGEE. The DNA of the CDR3 is TGTGCCAGCAGCGTATTGGCAGGGTATGGCTACACCTTC. Translating gives CASSVLAGYGYTF.

The chain carries TRBV10-2 and TRBJ1-6; D unresolved. The germline V gene has CDR1 WSHSY and CDR2 SAAADI. The CDR3 is 13 amino acids. V lost 2 bases, J lost 9 bases, and 8 bases lay in between. The CDR3, as DNA: TGCGCCAGCAGTGAGAGAGAGGGTTCACCCCTCCACTTT. Amino acid sequence: CASSEREGSPLHF.

This clone showed up just once. The rearrangement links TRBV25-1 to TRBJ2-5; TRBD2 aligns across 9 bases. V dropped 5 bases and J dropped 4; count of bases not matched to a gene: 5. Germline V gene lookup returns CDR1 MGHDK and CDR2 SYGVNS. CDR3 length: 14 residues. The CDR3 DNA is TGTGCCAGCAGTCAGGGCGGGAGGGGAGAGACCCAGTACTTC. This codes for CASSQGGRGETQYF.

The V gene is TRBV6-1, the J gene TRBJ2-1; possible D gene TRBD1, 6 bases. The germline CDR1 and CDR2 sequences are MNHNS and SASEGT. The germline V and J ends were trimmed by 0 bases and 0 bases, with 18 bases remaining between them. The CDR3 is 19 amino acids. CDR3 in DNA: TGTGCCAGCAGTGAAGCGGGATACAGGGTGGTGGACTCCTACAATGAGCAGTTCTTC. Translation: CASSEAGYRVVDSYNEQFF.

This chain uses TRBV5-1 with TRBJ2-5; D may be TRBD1 (6 bases). CDR3 size: 14 residues. Per germline, CDR1 SGHRS and CDR2 YFSETQ. Trimming stripped 0 bases from V and 4 bases from J, with 10 bases between. CDR3: CASSLGDIGETQYF. Here the CDR3 DNA reads TGCGCCAGCAGCTTGGGGGACATCGGAGAGACCCAGTACTTC.

The chain links TRBV6-6 to TRBJ1-2; TRBD1 agrees at 7 bases. This CDR3 comprises 14 residues. Per the germline V gene, CDR1 is MNHNY and CDR2 is SVGAGI (reference sequence). Trimming removed 5 bases from V and 8 bases from J; junction bases left unmatched: 11. CDR3 loop: CASSNVGQVEGYTF. CDR3 DNA sequence: TGTGCCAGCAGTAACGTCGGACAGGTGGAGGGCTACACCTTC.

The rearrangement uses TRBV7-3 and TRBJ2-3; 11 positions match TRBD2. Germline CDR1 SGHTA, CDR2 FQGTGA. J was trimmed by 0 bases and V by 2 bases; bases with no gene match: 7. CDR3 length: 18 residues. CDR3 sequence (DNA): TGTGCCAGCAGCTTATCACTAGCGGGAGCGGCTAGCACAGATACGCAGTATTTT. Encoded protein: CASSLSLAGAASTDTQYF. Full variable domain (rest looked up from reference TRBV7-3 and TRBJ2-3): GAGVSQTPSNKVTEKGKYVELRCDPISGHTALYWYRQSLGQGPEFLIYFQGTGAADDSGLPNDRFFAVRPEGSVSTLKIQRTERGDSAVYLCASSLSLAGAASTDTQYFGPGTRLTVL.